This TCR beta chain was sequenced during a study of cytomegalovirus exposure and HLA in healthy donors listed by TCRdb under 2017. Regarding the study in general: According to an earlier analysis of several hundred of the donors, about 180 million T cells yielded 100 million or so unique TCR beta sequences and about 280 Gb of sequence data. An early release covering approximately 600 HLA-typed donors comprised 300 to 350 gigabases of sequencing data and around 85 million unique TCR sequences. The genetic ancestry cluster associated with self-reported Caucasian donors included roughly four fifths of the roughly 380 genotyped donors. The study aimed to test whether signatures of past pathogen exposure could be identified by cataloging public T cell receptors. The T cell repertoires of about 700 subjects were profiled by immunosequencing and related to cytomegalovirus serostatus. Along with the roughly 700-subject first cohort, a separate validation cohort of more than 90 different subjects was used. To predict cytomegalovirus infection status, the study brought together high-throughput TCR immunosequencing, statistical association of individual TCRs with disease status, and machine learning. To study patterns of TCR occurrence, a later analysis re-analyzed previously published TCR beta repertoires from several hundred donors and added high-resolution HLA genotyping. Rather than drawing on any new phenotypic data, the later analysis identified candidate immune exposures from TCR beta sequences and the way those sequences occurred across donors. An earlier analysis of 450 to 750 of the donors used high-throughput TCR beta sequencing to judge whether each TCR beta V gene segment behaved as functional or pseudogenic. Donor age, sex, ethnicity and CMV serostatus were collected together with the repertoire data. A later genetic analysis used genome-wide SNP genotypes for about 65% of the 666 donors, treating that subset as a discovery cohort. All discovery cohort repertoires had been generated on a single sequencing platform. HLA typing covered class I and class II loci at four-digit resolution. The number of typed donors differed by locus: roughly 620-630 for A, B, C, DRB1 and DQB1; 522 for DQA1; 600 to 610 for DPA1; and approximately 450 for DPB1. Roughly five DR-DQ haplotypes were treated as single units for association and clustering because of strong linkage in the cohort. Among some 400 genotyped donors of the cohort, an average of approximately 240,000 unique TCR beta nucleotide sequences was sequenced per donor, of which about 18% were non-productive. The study at large found these results: In a later analysis, HLA-associated TCR beta chains were found to be more clonally expanded and to have lower generation probabilities than equally common non-associated chains. In both the original and validation cohorts, the classifier was reported to diagnose cytomegalovirus status with high specificity and sensitivity. Most TCR sequences were observed very rarely across donors, whereas some public TCRs were present in many individuals. Because the 87-base-pair reads could not distinguish some IMGT-functional V segments, including TRBV6-2 and TRBV6-3, those segments were excluded. In a later analysis, several top co-occurrence clusters were reported to appear linked to parvovirus B19, influenza, CMV and Epstein-Barr virus. Strong co-occurrence of HLA alleles, especially DR and DQ, made assigning TCR associations to individual alleles difficult. In a later genetic analysis, fewer N-insertions in productive TCRs were reported among donors in an Asian-associated ancestry cluster than the roughly 640-donor mean. Presence/absence analyses assumed roughly uniform sequencing depth across donors, an assumption that may not hold. V-gene and J-gene trimming of TCR beta chains was associated with a missense DCLRE1C variant in a later genetic analysis, and the association was replicated in an independent cohort. Because HLA typing was missing for some donors at each locus, association tests included only the typed subset. According to a later analysis, TCR association rates differed among HLA loci, with DRB1 alleles showing the most associated TCRs and HLA-C alleles showing the fewest. In vitro tests confirmed that three of the cytomegalovirus-associated TCR beta chains recognize cytomegalovirus antigens. In an earlier analysis of some 550 of the donors, most TCR beta V segments were observed in productive rearrangements about 90% or about 30% of the time, broadly matching IMGT annotations. A further reported finding was that TCR beta sequences accurately predicted the HLA-A and HLA-B alleles for most subjects in the first cohort. At a false discovery rate of 0.05, a later analysis linked around 17,000 TCR beta sequences to specific HLA alleles. In this cohort, only TCR beta chains were sequenced, and detectable features were limited by the absence of alpha or paired-chain data. The only immune exposure information available for the cohort was CMV serostatus. Linkage disequilibrium might explain the correlated functional status among segregating V segments, but an unknown experimental factor could not be ruled out. Because counts were too low, roughly 18 rarely observed V segments, including chromosome 9 orphons, were left out of the earlier analysis of some 600 of the donors. A cluster of highly shared sequence variants was judged likely to be a technical artifact of the sequencing pipeline. According to a later analysis, most CMV-associated TCR beta chains appeared to be HLA-restricted, and the HLA associations seemed to be driven largely by CMV exposure. It was suggested by the authors that the approach could potentially be generalized to other disease states and immunological phenotypes. In the study, some 160 TCR beta chains were listed as associated with cytomegalovirus.

This clone has a handful of counts. Its antigen remains unidentified. No quality values exist for individual bases; no much larger clone is one base distant. The cohort comprised under 700 healthy bone marrow donors. All cohort members were sampled while nominally healthy, although unrecorded immune exposures were likely present. The donor was CMV seronegative and was included in the group of a few hundred seronegative cohort members. Every donor gave a peripheral blood sample, and the peripheral blood mononuclear cells from that sample were used for TCR beta sequencing. Genomic DNA was extracted from the blood cell samples with the Qiagen DNeasy Blood Extraction Kit. To prepare the library, the immunoSEQ multiplex PCR assay was applied. For the multiplex PCR, a mixture combining 60 forward primers for TCR Vbeta segments and 13 reverse primers for TCR Jbeta segments was used. Amplification of the CDR3 region of rearranged TCR beta genes was performed with a multiplex PCR assay on genomic DNA. The Illumina HiSeq System was used to sequence the amplified TCR beta libraries as 87-base-pair reads. On the authors' methods: In a later analysis, some 80 million unique TCR beta chains were counted across the roughly 610 repertoires, and roughly 11 million of these chains were shared by at least two donors. To remove PCR and sequencing errors, raw reads were error-corrected and collapsed into unique sequences using a nearest-neighbor algorithm that merged closely related sequences. V, D and J gene segments were assigned by aligning CDR3 sequences to IMGT reference sequences. For a sequence to be retained, a match of at least six nucleotides to both a V gene segment and a J gene segment was required. Rearrangements were called productive when the CDR3 lacked stop codons and stayed in frame with V and J; all others were non-productive. CDR3 was defined according to IMGT convention as the region running from the second conserved V-encoded cysteine to the conserved J-encoded phenylalanine. The earlier analysis of about 590 of the donors excluded sequences that lacked an unambiguous match to a single V gene segment. In an earlier analysis of 587 of the donors, a V segment was called functional when productive rearrangements were above 56.7%, and segregating when the standard deviation between donors exceeded 5%. A statistical classification framework was built to diagnose cytomegalovirus status from the catalog of TCR beta chain sequences. In a later analysis, V and J genes were assigned by comparing TCR nucleotide sequences against IMGT/GENE-DB human TR gene sequences. The TCRdist pipeline was used in a later analysis to assign CDR3 sequences and most-parsimonious VDJ recombination scenarios. In a later analysis, every TCR beta chain was defined by the combination of its CDR3 amino acid sequence and its V-gene family, and reads without a unique V-gene family were dropped. To address suspected cross-contamination and a sequencing artifact, a later analysis removed over 500 highly shared, low-generation-probability nucleotide sequences. For each public chain, a later analysis derived a clonal expansion index from normalized ranks of inferred template counts within each repertoire. Generation probabilities in a later analysis came from a VDJ recombination model fitted to out-of-frame rearrangements, and those results were checked against IGoR. Hypergeometric tests were used in a later analysis to score TCR-TCR, TCR-HLA and TCR-CMV co-occurrence, with a repertoire-size bias correction applied to the TCR pairs. In a later analysis, false discovery rates were estimated by permuting HLA or CMV assignments 20 times. In a later analysis, co-occurring TCRs were grouped using DBSCAN, and TCRdist sequence similarity was added for clustering within HLA-allele-positive subsets. Repertoires with fewer than 30,000 or more than 120,000 public chains were left out of co-occurrence clustering, as were four to six repertoires with anomalous nucleotide sharing. Here the immuneACCESS table is served through TCRdb, limited to in-frame sequences with V and J called. Missing clones are a known gap in these copies; in checked studies unresolved V genes cover under half, and the rest lacks a known reason. V and J calls and clone size come straight from that table; D and trimming were deduced from the DNA. The sample includes tens of thousands of clones, with about 72% observed a single time. The ten largest clones capture 6.5% of the sample.

From V the trimming removes 5 bases and from J it removes 8 bases, while the gene matches leave 4 bases of the junction unaccounted for. CDR1 and CDR2, per the germline V gene, are MGHDK and SYGVNS. The CDR3 starts with the cysteine, ends with the phenylalanine, and has 14 residues. The entry retains the CDR3 DNA only, 42 bases that are in frame from base 1. The clonotype originates from a man in his thirties or forties in good health and CMV-seronegative. Sequenced: PBMCs. The chain joins TRBV25-1 to TRBJ1-6, with 9 middle bases fitting TRBD1. The nucleotide sequence is given as TGTGCCAGCAGTCCCACAGGGGGCGATTCACCCCTCCACTTT. It translates as CASSPTGGDSPLHF. Reference TRBV25-1 and TRBJ1-6 proteins supply the regions before and after the CDR3; the full variable domain is: EADIYQTPRYLVIGTGKKITLECSQTMGHDKMYWYQQDPGMELHLIHYSYGVNSTEKGDLSSESTVSRIRTEHFPLTLESARPSHTSQYLCASSPTGGDSPLHFGNGTRLTVT.